This entry lists 26 T cell receptor beta chains sequenced from one sample in a study of shared clonotypes between healthy human individuals. Method: immunoSEQ multiplex PCR; TCRdb's copy keeps in-frame clones and lacks some. The sample contains 2 million to 3 million clones, approximately 93% of which appear only once. The material sequenced was naive CD4+ T cells from PBMCs. Subset: CD45RA+ positively selected. The receptors stem from a man between 18 and 29 years old in good health. Some clones in this sample may be carry-over from other donors' samples.

This clone appeared once. This chain links TRBV6-4 with TRBJ2-5; D remains unclear. The CDR3 contains 11 residues. Trimming took 8 bases from V and 2 from J, leaving 6 bases between them. Germline CDR1 and CDR2: MRHNA and SNTAGT. The CDR3 sequence: CASPPQETQYF. The CDR3 DNA follows: TGTGCCAGCCCGCCTCAAGAGACCCAGTACTTC.

This chain uses TRBV27 with TRBJ2-5, with 7 bases aligning to TRBD2. The length of the CDR3 is 18 residues. The ends lost 5 bases at V and 5 bases at J; junction bases unmatched: 20. Looked up from germline, CDR1 is MNHEY and CDR2 is SMNVEV (reference sequence). The CDR3 here is CASSPRGRGERSNETQYF. In DNA, the CDR3 is TGTGCCAGCAGTCCCCGGGGGAGGGGAGAGAGGTCCAACGAGACCCAGTACTTC.

This rearrangement joins TRBV18 to TRBJ2-2; 8 bases fit TRBD1. From germline, CDR1 is KGHSH and CDR2 LQKENI. The CDR3 extends over 16 amino acids. The V segment lost 0 bases and the J segment 3 bases; nucleotides outside the gene matches: 3. CDR3 loop: CASSPPTTGDTGELFF. CDR3 sequence (DNA): TGTGCCAGCTCACCACCTACGACAGGGGACACCGGGGAGCTGTTTTTT.

The V call is TRBV7-9, the J call TRBJ2-7; D might be TRBD2 (6 bases). Trimming pared 7 bases from V and 2 bases from J, leaving 15 bases between. This CDR3 comprises 14 residues. Germline assignment: CDR1 SEHNR and CDR2 FQNEAQ (reference sequence). The CDR3: CASTWEVVPYEQYF. DNA for the CDR3: TGTGCCAGCACCTGGGAGGTGGTCCCCTACGAGCAGTACTTC.

This rearrangement joins TRBV11-2 to TRBJ1-3, with TRBD1 identical over 7 bases. CDR1 and CDR2 from the germline V gene are SGHAT and FQNNGV. V dropped 3 bases and J dropped 5; count of bases not matched to a gene: 13. The CDR3 totals 17 residues. The CDR3 DNA follows: TGTGCCAGCAGCTTGGCGAACCCGGACAGGACCAGAAACACCATATATTTT. Residues: CASSLANPDRTRNTIYF.

V and J are TRBV28 and TRBJ1-3, with a tentative D call TRBD1 (5 bases). Germline CDR1 is MDHEN and CDR2 is SYDVKM. This CDR3 has 14 amino acids. The CDR3 loop is CAVGRGTSGNTIYF. In DNA, the CDR3 is TGTGCTGTGGGGAGGGGCACCTCTGGAAACACCATATATTTT.

Turning to this clone: Other DNA variants within this sample encode the same CDR3. This CDR3 reads CASSSQGTTDTQYF. The CDR3 DNA sequence: TGCGCCAGCAGCTCGCAGGGTACCACAGATACGCAGTATTTT. The rearrangement uses TRBV5-1 and TRBJ2-3, with a possible D match to TRBD1 (5 bases). This CDR3 has 14 amino acids. Germline V gene data show CDR1 as SGHRS and CDR2 as YFSETQ. V dropped 3 bases and J dropped 2 bases, with 10 bases sitting between them. Full variable domain (outside the CDR3, taken from reference TRBV5-1 and TRBJ2-3): KAGVTQTPRYLIKTRGQQVTLSCSPISGHRSVSWYQQTPGQGLQFLFEYFSETQRNKGNFPGRFSGRQFSNSRSEMNVSTLELGDSALYLCASSSQGTTDTQYFGPGTRLTVL.

This clone was counted once. This chain joins TRBV9 and TRBJ2-5; 7 bases agree with TRBD1. Germline loops: CDR1 SGDLS, CDR2 YYNGEE. This CDR3 spans 17 amino acids. Trimming cost V 2 bases and J 5 bases; bases outside gene matches: 15. CDR3: CASSVPTTAAGGETQYF. The CDR3 DNA reads TGTGCCAGCAGCGTTCCCACAACGGCCGCAGGGGGTGAGACCCAGTACTTC.

The V call is TRBV7-2, the J call TRBJ1-2; D may be TRBD1 (5 bases). V lost 3 bases, J lost 5 bases, and 13 bases lay in between. Germline lookup yields CDR1 SGHTA and CDR2 FQGNSA. The CDR3 runs to 14 residues. CDR3 sequence: CASSFIDRLYGYTF. The CDR3 DNA reads TGTGCCAGCAGCTTTATTGACAGACTTTATGGCTACACCTTC. Full variable domain (remainder filled in from reference TRBV7-2 and TRBJ1-2): GAGVSQSPSNKVTEKGKDVELRCDPISGHTALYWYRQSLGQGLEFLIYFQGNSAPDKSGLPSDRFSAERTGGSVSTLTIQRTQQEDSAVYLCASSFIDRLYGYTFGSGTRLTVV.

This chain's CDR3 is CASSLTLAPSEQFF. The CDR3 DNA sequence: TGTGCCAGCAGCTTAACTCTGGCTCCGAGTGAGCAGTTCTTC. The chain employs TRBV7-3 and TRBJ2-1; D is uncertain. In germline, CDR1 is SGHTA, CDR2 FQGTGA. The CDR3 extends over 14 amino acids. Trimming pared 0 bases from V and 9 bases from J, leaving 12 bases between.

V and J are TRBV10-3 and TRBJ2-5; D remains unclear. V lost 6 bases and J 7 bases, leaving 9 bases between the germline ends. Germline V gene lookup returns CDR1 ENHRY and CDR2 SYGVKD. The CDR3 consists of 11 residues. For the CDR3, the DNA is TGTGCCATCAGGGTTGAAGGGACCCAGTACTTC. This sequence encodes CAIRVEGTQYF.

This clone was observed once. The sample holds other DNA sequences that translate to the same CDR3. DNA for the CDR3: TGTGCCAGCAGCTTTAGCGGGTCCTCCTACAATGAGCAGTTCTTC. As protein: CASSFSGSSYNEQFF. The genes are TRBV7-3 and TRBJ2-1, with TRBD2 matching 7 bases. There are 15 residues in the CDR3. Germline V gene lookup returns CDR1 SGHTA and CDR2 FQGTGA. Losses at the gene ends were 3 bases for V and 0 bases for J; bases not matched to a gene: 2.

The chain carries TRBV6-1 and TRBJ1-3; D gene ambiguous. Trimming cost V 2 bases and J 4 bases, with 12 bases left between them. Germline lookup yields CDR1 MNHNS and CDR2 SASEGT. The CDR3 sequence is 15 residues long. In DNA, the CDR3 is TGTGCCAGCAGTGAAACGGGTGGAACGGGAAACACCATATATTTT. Its translation is CASSETGGTGNTIYF.

The CDR3 region has the DNA TGTGCCAGCAGCGAGACAGGGGGTTATTCACCCCTCCACTTT. This gives the protein CASSETGGYSPLHF. The chain has TRBV7-8 and TRBJ1-6, with 9 positions matching TRBD1. CDR3 length: 14 residues. Germline lookup yields CDR1 SGHVS and CDR2 FQNEAQ. Trimming cost V 5 bases and J 8 bases; bases outside gene matches: 4.

The chain employs TRBV28 and TRBJ2-1; D gene unclear. The CDR3 consists of 15 residues. V dropped 6 bases and J dropped 5 bases, with 17 bases sitting between them. In germline, CDR1 is MDHEN, CDR2 SYDVKM. Here the CDR3 DNA reads TGTGCCAGCAGCGGGCCCTTCCTTGGAGACAATGAGCAGTTCTTC. Translated: CASSGPFLGDNEQFF.

This sequence joins TRBV29-1 and TRBJ2-1; D is ambiguous. Trimming removed 5 bases from V and 8 bases from J, with 7 bases in between. This CDR3 spans 10 amino acids. Germline-derived CDR1 and CDR2 are SQVTM and ANQGSEA. The CDR3 DNA sequence: TGCAGCGTTCACTTTTATGAGCAGTTCTTC. The encoded protein is CSVHFYEQFF.

The J gene is TRBJ2-7, the V gene TRBV10-1, with 10 bases identical to TRBD2. CDR1 WNHNN and CDR2 SYGVQD come from the germline V gene (reference sequence). Germline trimming cut 3 bases from V and 10 bases from J; bases unmatched to any gene: 6. The CDR3 loop spans 13 amino acids. CDR3 loop: CASSDASGSTQYF. The DNA for the CDR3 is TGCGCCAGCAGTGACGCTAGCGGGAGCACCCAGTACTTC.

The genes are TRBV4-1 and TRBJ2-3, with a possible D match to TRBD2 (7 bases). This CDR3 has 15 amino acids. The germline CDR1 and CDR2 sequences are MGHRA and YSYEKL. The V gene lost 1 base and the J gene lost 4 bases, with 12 bases spanning the gap. The CDR3 region is CASSQGGGLPDTQYF. Written as DNA, the CDR3 is TGCGCCAGCAGCCAAGGCGGGGGCCTCCCAGATACGCAGTATTTT.

The chain has TRBV9 and TRBJ2-1; 7 bases align to TRBD1. The V and J ends lost 6 bases and 5 bases, in that order; junction bases with no gene match: 5. Per germline, CDR1 SGDLS and CDR2 YYNGEE. The CDR3 spans 13 residues. CDR3 region: CASNRDRDNEQFF. The DNA for the CDR3 is TGTGCCAGCAACCGGGACAGAGACAATGAGCAGTTCTTC.

CDR3 sequence (DNA): TGTGCCAGTAGTACCCGCTGGGGGCCCTACAATGAGCAGTTCTTC. Its protein product is CASSTRWGPYNEQFF. This chain connects TRBV19 to TRBJ2-1; D is perhaps TRBD1 (6 bases). CDR1 and CDR2 (germline): LNHDA, SQIVND (reference sequence). With 4 bases removed from V and 2 bases from J, the gap between germline ends came to 12 bases. The CDR3 extends over 15 amino acids.

The rearrangement links TRBV10-3 to TRBJ2-1, with 7 bases that match TRBD2. Germline trimming cut 6 bases from V and 0 bases from J; bases unmatched to any gene: 8. From germline, CDR1 is ENHRY and CDR2 SYGVKD. CDR3 length equals 16 residues. The CDR3 region has the DNA TGTGCCATCAGACGGACTAGTTCGGGCTCCTACAATGAGCAGTTCTTC. This gives the protein CAIRRTSSGSYNEQFF.

The CDR3 region has the DNA TGTGCCATCAGTCCCGACAGGGGACGATCCTACGAGCAGTACTTC. This sequence encodes CAISPDRGRSYEQYF. The gene calls are TRBV10-3 and TRBJ2-7, with 8 nucleotides matching TRBD1. Germline CDR1 ENHRY, CDR2 SYGVKD. V lost 5 bases, J lost 1 base, and 7 bases stayed unmatched. CDR3 length: 15 amino acids.

The J gene is TRBJ2-4, the V gene TRBV28, with a weak D call TRBD1 (6 bases). The germline gives CDR1 MDHEN, CDR2 SYDVKM. CDR3 length equals 14 residues. With 4 bases removed from V and 2 bases from J, the gap between germline ends came to 9 bases. The CDR3 protein is CASSSGETKNIQYF. The CDR3 nucleotides read TGTGCCAGCAGTTCAGGGGAAACCAAAAACATTCAGTACTTC. Using reference TRBV28 and TRBJ2-4 for the parts outside the CDR3, the full variable domain is DVKVTQSSRYLVKRTGEKVFLECVQDMDHENMFWYRQDPGLGLRLIYFSYDVKMKEKGDIPEGYSVSREKKERFSLILESASTNQTSMYLCASSSGETKNIQYFGAGTRLSVL.

The genes are TRBV7-3 and TRBJ2-3, with 8 bases lining up with TRBD1. Germline loops: CDR1 SGHTA, CDR2 FQGTGA. The CDR3 is made up of 14 amino acids. V dropped 5 bases and J dropped 6; count of bases not matched to a gene: 7. The CDR3 sequence is CASSQDRVYDTQYF. CDR3 DNA: TGTGCCAGCAGCCAGGACAGGGTTTACGATACGCAGTATTTT.

The chain is built from TRBV6-6 and TRBJ1-1, with 9 bases lining up with TRBD1. Germline trimming cut 7 bases from V and 4 bases from J; bases unmatched to any gene: 7. CDR1 and CDR2 (germline): MNHNY, SVGAGI (reference sequence). The CDR3 extends over 14 amino acids. CDR3 protein: CASIKPTGGTEAFF. The CDR3 nucleotides read TGTGCCAGCATCAAACCGACAGGGGGCACTGAAGCTTTCTTT.

The V gene is TRBV5-1, the J gene TRBJ2-5, with unresolved D. Trimming stripped 1 base from V and 5 bases from J, with 12 bases between. There are 14 residues in the CDR3. CDR1 is SGHRS, CDR2 YFSETQ, per germline. CDR3 loop: CASSLSQPEETQYF. The CDR3 DNA reads TGCGCCAGCAGCTTGTCCCAGCCAGAGGAGACCCAGTACTTC.